Sequencing of this TCR beta chain was carried out in a study of CXCR3-negative and CXCR3-positive naive CD8 T cells. Study-level background: Collectively, the libraries yielded about 140 million TRB reads in total, at about 1.5 +/- 0.3 million per library.

Study-wide findings and caveats: TRB CDR3s were more hydrophobic in CXCR3-positive than in CXCR3-negative naive cells. Freshly isolated PBMCs were used in most assays, given partial CXCR3 loss after freezing. For memory CD8+ cells diversity was much lower, but both naive subsets had comparably high diversity.

This CDR3 spans 17 amino acids. Germline-derived CDR1 and CDR2 are LGHDT and YNNKEL (reference sequence). The libraries of TRB cDNA were constructed through 5' RACE using UMI labels. TCRdb re-called the 5' RACE reads, yielding one record per CDR3 amino acid sequence without DNA. The repertoire table contains tens of thousands of distinct CDR3 sequences. A remark on this clonotype: Antigen specificity is unknown.

Naive CD8+ T cells carried a CD45RO-CCR7+CD27+CD95- phenotype. This chain joins TRBV3-1 and TRBJ2-6; TCRdb's D gene call, TRBD1, goes unchecked for lack of DNA. The sample comprised naive CXCR3+ CD8+ T cells from blood. Subset of the sample: CD45RO-CCR7+CD27+CD95- naive CD8+ T cells expressing CXCR3 (TNR3+). The sequence came from a human donor in good health. Some clones in this sample may be carry-over from other donors' samples. CDR3: CASSQRYRDSGANVLTF.